Listed here are 16 T cell receptor beta chains from one sample, sequenced in a study of T cells in Graves' hyperthyroidism and ophthalmopathy (dated by TCRdb to the late 2010s). The library was made by multiplex PCR. The data were produced on an Illumina HiSeq 2000. The TCR beta CDR3 regions were amplified from RNA transcripts. A first-round RT-PCR of the TCR CDR3 used the HTBI primer set with the Qiagen OneStep RT-PCR kit. Through fastp at Q25 and MiXCR, TCRdb rebuilt clones from the public reads, retaining in-frame beta chains. Each CDR3 protein gets just one entry, which takes the most common genes and DNA from the rows behind it. In all, the sample holds 350,000 or so distinct CDR3 sequences, and around 23% of those were seen once. The ten largest clones take up about 50% of the sample. The sequencing input was blood. The source of these receptors is a woman aged 45-60 years with Graves' hyperthyroidism.

This clonotype has at least ten counts. The chain couples TRBV29-1 to TRBJ2-5, with a possible D match to TRBD1 (6 bases). Trimming took off 6 bases at V and 5 bases at J, with 13 bases between the two ends. The CDR3 length is 12 residues. The germline gives CDR1 SQVTM, CDR2 ANQGSEA. Here the CDR3 DNA reads TGCAGCGTGAGTTACAGGGAGGAGACCCAGTACTTC. It yields the protein CSVSYREETQYF.

This chain joins TRBV7-9 and TRBJ2-4, with 7 positions matching TRBD1. Per the germline V gene, CDR1 is SEHNR and CDR2 is FQNEAQ (reference sequence). Trimming cost V 4 bases and J 7 bases; bases outside gene matches: 7. The CDR3 sequence is 14 residues long. The CDR3 is CASSSDRVANIQYF. The CDR3 nucleotides are TGTGCCAGCAGCTCAGACAGGGTGGCGAACATTCAGTACTTC.

The gene calls are TRBV9 and TRBJ2-7, with 10 bases fitting TRBD1. J was trimmed by 4 bases and V by 0 bases; bases with no gene match: 7. This CDR3 is 16 amino acids long. Germline CDR1 SGDLS, CDR2 YYNGEE. The CDR3 sequence: CASSVGPGTGEYEQYF. CDR3 sequence (DNA): TGTGCCAGCAGCGTAGGGCCCGGGACAGGGGAGTACGAGCAGTACTTC.

This clonotype was found many times. The rearrangement uses TRBV28 and TRBJ1-2, with 7 bases matching TRBD1. There are 13 residues in the CDR3. CDR1 is MDHEN, CDR2 SYDVKM, per germline. Trimming took 5 bases from V and 4 from J; bases not matched to a gene: 4. The CDR3 DNA reads TGTGCCAGCAGTCTTGGACAGGCCTATGGCTACACCTTC. It encodes CASSLGQAYGYTF.

The V gene is TRBV5-8, the J gene TRBJ2-7, with no clear D. CDR3 length: 19 amino acids. The V end was cut by 0 bases, the J end by 4 bases, with 26 bases between. Germline lookup yields CDR1 SGHTS and CDR2 YDEGEE. CDR3 amino acids: CASSLEGLVPIFVFYEQYF. The CDR3 DNA sequence: TGTGCCAGCAGCTTGGAGGGTCTAGTACCAATCTTCGTTTTTTACGAGCAGTACTTC. Full variable domain (outside the CDR3, taken from reference TRBV5-8 and TRBJ2-7): EAGVTQSPTHLIKTRGQQATLRCSPISGHTSVYWYQQALGLGLQFLLWYDEGEERNRGNFPPRFSGRQFPNYSSELNVNALELEDSALYLCASSLEGLVPIFVFYEQYFGPGTRLTVT.

The chain uses TRBV6-1 and TRBJ1-3; 8 bases match TRBD1. V was clipped by 7 bases and J by 4 bases; unmatched bases: 9. There are 15 residues in the CDR3. The V gene's germline CDR1 is MNHNS and CDR2 SASEGT. The CDR3 region has the DNA TGTGCCAGCATCCCCGACAGGGGTCAAGGAAACACCATATATTTT. This encodes CASIPDRGQGNTIYF.

The chain is built from TRBV28 and TRBJ2-2; 10 nucleotides line up with TRBD1. V shed 6 bases, J shed 7 bases, and the junction held 11 bases outside the gene matches. The CDR3 extends over 16 amino acids. Germline V gives CDR1 MDHEN, CDR2 SYDVKM. The CDR3 spells CASSLPTGQGVGELFF. The CDR3 DNA follows: TGTGCCAGCAGCCTGCCGACAGGACAGGGGGTCGGGGAGCTGTTTTTT.

This clonotype was counted ten times or more. The chain employs TRBV28 and TRBJ2-7; 9 bases match TRBD1. The junction had 6 bases not matched to a gene; V was cut back by 4 bases and J by 5 bases. CDR3 length equals 14 residues. Germline CDR1 MDHEN, CDR2 SYDVKM. CDR3 in DNA: TGTGCCAGCAGTTCCTCCGGGACAGGGAACGAGCAGTACTTC. It encodes CASSSSGTGNEQYF.

In this sample, this clonotype turned up many times. The chain joins TRBV20-1 to TRBJ1-2, with 7 positions matching TRBD1. This CDR3 has 14 amino acids. V was clipped by 5 bases and J by 5 bases; unmatched bases: 11. Germline V CDR1 and CDR2: DFQATT, SNEGSKA (reference sequence). The CDR3 here is CSASGGGAGYGYTF. DNA of the CDR3: TGCAGTGCTTCTGGAGGGGGCGCCGGGTATGGCTACACCTTC.

This clonotype was counted many times. The chain links TRBV18 to TRBJ2-1, with D hard to call. CDR1 and CDR2 (germline): KGHSH, LQKENI. CDR3 length: 14 amino acids. The V end lost 2 bases, the J end lost 6 bases, and 11 bases lay between the germline ends. CDR3 in DNA: TGTGCCAGCTCACCAGCCAAAGTTCCCAATGAGCAGTTCTTC. Translating gives CASSPAKVPNEQFF.

This clonotype was counted many times. The V and J genes are TRBV19 and TRBJ2-1, with 9 bases matching TRBD1. There are 16 residues in the CDR3. Germline-derived CDR1 and CDR2 are LNHDA and SQIVND (reference sequence). J gave up 1 base and V 1 base, and 2 bases lay outside the gene matches. Here the CDR3 DNA reads TGTGCCAGTAGTATAGGGACAGGGGTGTCCTACAATGAGCAGTTCTTC. It specifies CASSIGTGVSYNEQFF.

This clonotype was seen just once. The chain carries TRBV10-2 and TRBJ2-7, with 7 bases fitting TRBD1. J lost 4 bases, V lost 6 bases, and 3 bases had no gene match. The CDR3 consists of 12 residues. The V gene's germline CDR1 is WSHSY and CDR2 SAAADI. For the CDR3, the DNA is TGCGCCAGCAGAGACAGGGCGTACGAGCAGTACTTC. This gives the protein CASRDRAYEQYF.

The chain employs TRBV6-1 and TRBJ1-2; the D is unclear. The CDR3 sequence is 12 residues long. CDR1 is MNHNS and CDR2 is SASEGT in the germline V gene. V dropped 2 bases and J dropped 7 bases, with 8 bases sitting between them. The CDR3 DNA reads as TGTGCCAGCAGTGAATCGAAGAGTGGCTACACCTTC. This sequence encodes CASSESKSGYTF.

This clonotype came up many times. V is TRBV28 and J is TRBJ2-5; no clear D gene. This CDR3 is 14 amino acids long. Per the germline V gene, CDR1 is MDHEN and CDR2 is SYDVKM. Trimming cost V 3 bases and J 0 bases, with 8 bases left between them. Written as DNA, the CDR3 is TGTGCCAGCAGTTTTGGGCGGAACCAAGAGACCCAGTACTTC. Encoded protein: CASSFGRNQETQYF.

Ten or more counts support this clonotype. The chain is built from TRBV2 and TRBJ1-2; no clear D gene. Germline V CDR1 and CDR2: SNHLY, FYNNEI. V lost 5 bases, J lost 6 bases, and 13 bases lay in between. CDR3 size: 13 residues. The DNA for the CDR3 is TGTGCCAGCAGTCCGGAAACCGCCCATGGCTACACCTTC. Amino acids: CASSPETAHGYTF.

V and J are TRBV9 and TRBJ2-2, with 9 bases fitting TRBD2. Trimming removed 2 bases from V and 6 bases from J; junction bases left unmatched: 11. The V gene's germline CDR1 is SGDLS and CDR2 YYNGEE. The CDR3 consists of 17 residues. CDR3 amino acids: CASSVQTRAGGAGELFF. CDR3 nucleotide sequence: TGTGCCAGCAGCGTTCAGACCAGAGCGGGGGGAGCCGGGGAGCTGTTTTTT.